The entry below gives a single T cell receptor (beta chain) sequence along with its context. Its target is not known. Method: immunoSEQ multiplex PCR; TCRdb's copy keeps in-frame clones and lacks some. The sample consists of more than 110,000 clones, about 92% of them appearing once. This sample was included in a study of T cell responses to AZD1222 COVID-19 vaccine. Study observations and caveats: A rise in Spike-specific TCR breadth and depth followed two AZD1222 doses. Clonal diversity may have been underestimated, and the donors were mostly white British, with more females than males. No repertoire was sampled before or during the peak T cell response, only after it.

Second doses that came at about 4 or about 12 weeks were put together. Per the germline V gene, CDR1 is MNHEY and CDR2 is SVGAGI. Trimming cost V 0 bases and J 10 bases, with 12 bases left between them. The CDR3 has 13 amino acids. Specimen: peripheral blood, collected 28 days after the second AZD1222 dose. This TCR came from an adult who received the AZD1222 COVID-19 vaccine. The gene calls are TRBV6-5 and TRBJ1-1; D might be TRBD1 (5 bases). CDR3: CASSYSSPGTAFF. The DNA of the CDR3 is TGTGCCAGCAGTTACTCGTCCCCCGGGACAGCTTTCTTT.